The 3 T cell receptor beta chains below all came from one sample that was sequenced in a study of CD8+ T cells in alopecia areata. cDNA reverse transcribed from extracted RNA served as the sequencing template. The repertoire was sequenced with immunoSEQ multiplex PCR; TCRdb's copy has only in-frame clones and lacks some. The repertoire consists of roughly 110,000 clones, with 65% to 85% occurring once and the leading ten covering around a quarter. Treatment indicated: oral pan-JAK inhibitor, 5-10 mg twice daily. The specimen was CD8+ T cells sorted from blood, collected at week 24, from a patient treated with tofacitinib. The receptors here all came from a human donor with alopecia areata.

This chain connects TRBV5-1 to TRBJ2-1; 9 nucleotides agree with TRBD2. This CDR3 comprises 15 residues. Trimming at V came to 2 bases and at J to 3 bases, leaving 3 bases not matched to a gene. Germline V CDR1 and CDR2: SGHRS, YFSETQ. This CDR3 reads CASSLGSGGYNEQFF. Written as DNA, the CDR3 is TGCGCCAGCAGCTTAGGTAGCGGGGGCTACAATGAGCAGTTCTTC. Full variable domain (remainder filled in from reference TRBV5-1 and TRBJ2-1): KAGVTQTPRYLIKTRGQQVTLSCSPISGHRSVSWYQQTPGQGLQFLFEYFSETQRNKGNFPGRFSGRQFSNSRSEMNVSTLELGDSALYLCASSLGSGGYNEQFFGPGTRLTVL.

The chain couples TRBV11-2 to TRBJ1-2; D uncertain. This CDR3 contains 13 residues. Trimming cost V 7 bases and J 1 base, with 10 bases left between them. CDR1 and CDR2 from the germline V gene are SGHAT and FQNNGV. The CDR3 here is CASTPHDNYGYTF. The CDR3 DNA is TGTGCCAGCACCCCCCATGATAACTATGGCTACACCTTC.

This clone was seen only once. The genes are TRBV5-1 and TRBJ1-6; possibly TRBD1 for D (6 bases). Germline V gene sequence: CDR1 SGHRS, CDR2 YFSETQ. V lost 4 bases to trimming and J lost 3 bases, with 14 bases between them. The CDR3 consists of 16 residues. The CDR3 spells CASSPRTAFYNSPLHF. CDR3 nucleotides: TGCGCCAGCAGCCCACGGACAGCCTTCTATAATTCACCCCTCCACTTT. Full variable domain (remainder filled in from reference TRBV5-1 and TRBJ1-6): KAGVTQTPRYLIKTRGQQVTLSCSPISGHRSVSWYQQTPGQGLQFLFEYFSETQRNKGNFPGRFSGRQFSNSRSEMNVSTLELGDSALYLCASSPRTAFYNSPLHFGNGTRLTVT.